Below are 14 T cell receptor beta chains sequenced from a single sample in a study of blood T cell repertoires in COVID-19. Using immunoSEQ multiplex PCR, the repertoire was profiled, and TCRdb retains in-frame clones only, with some absent. Of 110,000 to 150,000 clones in the sample, more than 75% are singletons; the top ten hold around 10%. The sequencing input was PBMCs or T cells enriched from blood (not recorded which). The receptors stem from a man aged 55 to 69 who had recovered from COVID-19.

The chain combines TRBV6-5 with TRBJ2-1, with D possibly TRBD2 on 6 matching bases. Looked up from germline, CDR1 is MNHEY and CDR2 is SVGAGI. The CDR3 consists of 15 residues. The V end was cut by 2 bases, the J end by 7 bases, with 15 bases between. CDR3 sequence reads: CASSYLGGALNEQFF. The CDR3, as DNA: TGTGCCAGCAGTTACCTGGGGGGTGCTTTGAATGAGCAGTTCTTC.

For the CDR3, the DNA is TGTGCCAGCAGTTCGGACAGGGGAAACAATCAGCCCCAGCATTTT. Translated, it gives CASSSDRGNNQPQHF. The chain recombines TRBV28 with TRBJ1-5; 9 bases line up with TRBD1. The trim removed 4 bases at V and 3 bases at J, leaving 4 bases unmatched. The V gene's germline CDR1 is MDHEN and CDR2 SYDVKM. CDR3 length: 15 amino acids.

In its sample, this clone was seen once. The chain employs TRBV18 and TRBJ1-2; TRBD1 agrees at 7 bases. The ends lost 3 bases at V and 5 bases at J; junction bases unmatched: 15. The CDR3 sequence is 17 residues long. Germline V CDR1 and CDR2: KGHSH, LQKENI. CDR3 loop: CASSPGGYRGGPYGYTF. The CDR3, as DNA: TGTGCCAGCTCACCGGGAGGTTACAGGGGCGGACCGTATGGCTACACCTTC.

This clone was picked up a small number of times. The genes are TRBV21-1 and TRBJ1-1. TRBV21-1 is a known pseudogene. The length of the CDR3 is 13 residues. The DNA for the CDR3 is TGTGCCCGCGGGAGGGCGGTGAACACTGAAGCTTTCTTT. Encoded protein: CARGRAVNTEAFF.

The J gene is TRBJ2-2, the V gene TRBV19; possibly TRBD2 for D (6 bases). CDR1 and CDR2 (germline): LNHDA, SQIVND (reference sequence). The germline V and J ends were trimmed by 8 bases and 5 bases, with 18 bases remaining between them. The CDR3 has 15 residues. The CDR3 sequence is CASRDRGRTTGELFF. The CDR3 nucleotides are TGTGCCAGTCGTGACCGAGGGAGGACGACCGGGGAGCTGTTTTTT.

V usage is TRBV19 and J usage is TRBJ2-1; D is undetermined. Trimming took 1 base from V and 3 from J, leaving 13 bases between them. This CDR3 is 16 amino acids long. Looked up from germline, CDR1 is LNHDA and CDR2 is SQIVND (reference sequence). In DNA form, the CDR3 reads TGTGCCAGTAGTATAGGAGCGATGGCTGGCTACAATGAGCAGTTCTTC. Encoded protein: CASSIGAMAGYNEQFF.

The CDR3 DNA sequence: TGTGCCACCAGCAGAGACATTAGCGGTAGTGAGCAGTTCTTC. It translates to CATSRDISGSEQFF. V usage is TRBV15 and J usage is TRBJ2-1, with TRBD2 as a possible D gene (6 bases). The CDR3 has 14 residues. Looked up from germline, CDR1 is LNHNV and CDR2 is YYDKDF (reference sequence). Trimming took off 0 bases at V and 9 bases at J, with 12 bases between the two ends.

The chain joins TRBV2 to TRBJ1-3, with D possibly being TRBD1 (6 bases). CDR1 is SNHLY, CDR2 FYNNEI, per germline. V was trimmed by 6 bases and J by 1 base, leaving 10 bases between them. The CDR3 covers 14 residues. The CDR3 DNA reads as TGTGCCAGCAGCCCTACAGGGTCTGGAAACACCATATATTTT. Translation gives CASSPTGSGNTIYF. The full variable domain, its missing parts supplied by reference TRBV2 and TRBJ1-3, is EPEVTQTPSHQVTQMGQEVILRCVPISNHLYFYWYRQILGQKVEFLVSFYNNEISEKSEIFDDQFSVERPDGSNFTLKIRSTKLEDSAMYFCASSPTGSGNTIYFGEGSWLTVV.

This chain connects TRBV24-1 to TRBJ1-2; the D is unclear. The CDR3 is 12 residues long. V lost 4 bases, J lost 2 bases, and 4 bases lay in between. The germline CDR1 and CDR2 sequences are KGHDR and SFDVKD. CDR3 loop: CATSDRNYGYTF. CDR3 DNA sequence: TGTGCCACCAGTGACAGAAACTATGGCTACACCTTC.

The gene calls are TRBV27 and TRBJ1-6, with D unclear. The CDR3 spans 16 residues. Germline V gene lookup returns CDR1 MNHEY and CDR2 SMNVEV (reference sequence). The germline V and J ends were trimmed by 2 bases and 1 base, with 9 bases remaining between them. The CDR3 protein is CASSLRAVSYNSPLHF. The CDR3 DNA is TGTGCCAGCAGTTTACGTGCGGTATCCTATAATTCACCCCTCCACTTT.

This sequence joins TRBV6-6 and TRBJ2-5; TRBD2 might be the D (6 bases). CDR1 is MNHNY and CDR2 is SVGAGI in the germline V gene (reference sequence). The CDR3 is made up of 14 amino acids. V lost 2 bases and J 8 bases, leaving 15 bases between the germline ends. This CDR3 is CASSYGLLKLTQYF. CDR3 in DNA: TGTGCCAGCAGTTACGGACTACTTAAGCTCACCCAGTACTTC.

The rearrangement links TRBV5-1 to TRBJ1-2, with a tentative D call TRBD1 (6 bases). Deletions cut 0 bases from V and 8 bases from J, with 11 bases between. Germline V gives CDR1 SGHRS, CDR2 YFSETQ. The CDR3 runs 13 residues. The CDR3 protein is CASSLATGRGYTF. Written as DNA, the CDR3 is TGCGCCAGCAGCTTGGCGACAGGACGAGGCTACACCTTC.

The J gene is TRBJ2-7, the V gene TRBV29-1; 7 bases line up with TRBD2. The CDR3 has 14 residues. V lost 2 bases, J lost 5 bases, and 9 bases stayed unmatched. Germline lookup yields CDR1 SQVTM and CDR2 ANQGSEA. CDR3: CSVELGLSSNEQYF. The CDR3 bases are TGCAGCGTTGAATTGGGACTAAGCTCGAACGAGCAGTACTTC.

About this clone: Compared with germline, one end of the junction differs, possibly owing to a read error. The V gene is TRBV7-7, the J gene TRBJ2-1, with a tentative D call TRBD1 (6 bases). CDR3 size: 16 residues. Germline V gene sequence: CDR1 SSHAT, CDR2 FNYEAQ (reference sequence). The chain's CDR3 is CASSLTGTSSYNEQFF. Here the CDR3 DNA reads TGTGCTAGCAGCTTAACCGGGACAAGCTCCTACAATGAGCAGTTCTTC.